This is a list of T cell receptor beta chains from one sample in a study of molecular identifiers for immune sequencing clone quantification. TCRdb recomputed calls from the PCR reads with MiXCR, one row per CDR3 protein. The table lists 75,000 to 95,000 distinct CDR3 sequences, 20% to 30% of them singletons. Sequencing input: naive CD8+ T cells from blood, with Jurkat cell RNA spiked in. Receptor source: a human donor in good health. Some libraries in this study had Jurkat cell RNA spiked in. Each CDR3 is given with its conserved first and last residue. Fields, in order: J gene, V gene, D gene, clone size, CDR3 protein, CDR3 DNA. A D gene is named only where the DNA matches it firmly. Some rows mark clone size as missing; the rest say once, few, many or name a class of expanded clone.

TRBJ2-7 TRBV7-9 - many CASSLAGLARHSYEQYF TGTGCCAGCAGCTTAGCTGGGCTAGCGAGACACTCCTACGAGCAGTACTTC
TRBJ1-1 TRBV2 - few CASNRASQYTEAFF TGTGCCAGCAACCGGGCCAGCCAATACACTGAAGCTTTCTTT
TRBJ2-7 TRBV7-9 - many CASSNGPPEDEQYF TGTGCCAGCAGCAACGGACCCCCTGAGGACGAGCAGTACTTC
TRBJ1-4 TRBV12-3/TRBV12-4 - many CASSLGGPNEKLFF TGTGCCAGCAGTTTAGGGGGGCCTAACGAAAAACTGTTTTTT
TRBJ2-5 TRBV3-1 - - CASSKVEEVLQETQYF TGTGCCAGCAGCAAAGTTGAGGAAGTACTCCAAGAGACCCAGTACTTC
TRBJ1-1 TRBV4-3 - few CASSQEDPGLANTEAFF TGCGCCAGCAGCCAGGAAGATCCGGGACTGGCGAACACTGAAGCTTTCTTT
TRBJ1-2 TRBV7-9 TRBD1 many CASSLRTGANYGYTF TGTGCCAGCAGCCTGCGGACAGGAGCTAACTATGGCTACACCTTC
TRBJ1-4 TRBV6-5 TRBD1 - CASSYLGGAGEKLFF TGTGCCAGCAGTTACTTAGGGGGCGCGGGTGAAAAACTGTTTTTT
TRBJ2-2 TRBV19 - few CASSASTTGELFF TGTGCCAGTAGTGCGAGCACCACCGGGGAGCTGTTTTTT
TRBJ2-3 TRBV7-6 TRBD2 many CASSLNLPGLARDTSTDTQYF TGTGCCAGCAGCTTAAACCTCCCGGGACTAGCGCGAGATACTAGCACAGATACGCAGTATTTT
TRBJ2-3 TRBV2 TRBD2 - CASSGTSGTSTDTRYF TGTGCCAGCAGTGGGACTAGCGGGACAAGCACAGATACGCGGTATTTT
TRBJ2-7 TRBV5-4 TRBD2 many CASSRGGLGYEQYF TGTGCCAGCAGCCGGGGGGGGCTAGGCTACGAGCAGTACTTC
TRBJ2-1 TRBV29-1 TRBD2 - CSVEGGTRSNEQFF TGCAGCGTTGAGGGGGGGACTAGAAGCAATGAGCAGTTCTTC
TRBJ2-7 TRBV11-2 TRBD1 - CASSERGDRGYEQYF TGTGCCAGCAGCGAAAGAGGGGACAGGGGCTACGAGCAGTACTTC
TRBJ1-1 TRBV18 - - CASSLGQREAFF TGTGCCAGCTCCCTCGGACAGAGAGAAGCTTTCTTT
TRBJ2-3 TRBV20-1 TRBD2 - CSARDLAWEGTADTQYF TGCAGTGCTAGAGATCTGGCGTGGGAGGGCACAGCAGATACGCAGTATTTT
TRBJ1-5 TRBV6-2/TRBV6-3 - many CASTTVVGNQPQHF TGTGCCAGCACGACGGTAGTGGGCAATCAGCCCCAGCATTTT
TRBJ1-2 TRBV12-5 - - CASGLVPGAQDGYTF TGTGCTAGTGGTTTGGTACCGGGGGCGCAGGATGGCTACACCTTC
TRBJ2-3 TRBV29-1 - many CSITTDTQYF TGCAGCATCACCACAGATACGCAGTATTTT
TRBJ2-7 TRBV3-1 TRBD2 - CASSQDLLAGGDEQYF TGTGCCAGCAGCCAAGATCTCCTAGCGGGAGGGGACGAGCAGTACTTC
TRBJ2-7 TRBV27 - - CASSLIGGEQYF TGTGCCAGCAGTTTAATCGGGGGAGAGCAGTACTTC
TRBJ2-7 TRBV3-1 - - CASSRDQGSAYEQYF TGTGCCAGCAGCCGGGACCAGGGGAGTGCCTACGAGCAGTACTTC
TRBJ2-7 TRBV20-1 - many CSATYRTAYSYEQYF TGCAGTGCTACATACAGGACAGCTTACTCCTACGAGCAGTACTTC
TRBJ1-1 TRBV3-2 - few CASSRTEEAFF TGTGCCAGCAGCCGGACAGAAGAAGCTTTCTTT
TRBJ2-3 TRBV4-1 TRBD2 few CASSQAGGGPDTQYF TGCGCCAGCAGCCAAGCGGGAGGGGGACCAGATACGCAGTATTTT
TRBJ2-5 TRBV11-2 TRBD2 many CASSTGWGGSPQETQYF TGTGCCAGCAGTACCGGCTGGGGCGGGAGTCCCCAAGAGACCCAGTACTTC
TRBJ2-7 TRBV4-1 - many CASSHLAGEQYF TGCGCCAGCAGCCATCTAGCTGGCGAGCAGTACTTC
TRBJ2-7 TRBV12-3/TRBV12-4 - many CASSSEGYEQYF TGTGCCAGCAGTTCGGAGGGTTACGAGCAGTACTTC
TRBJ2-5 TRBV11-2 - - CASSLEATHQETQYF TGTGCCAGCAGCTTAGAGGCTACCCACCAAGAGACCCAGTACTTC
TRBJ2-7 TRBV7-9 - few CASSLEGLRSEQYF TGTGCCAGCAGCTTAGAGGGGCTGAGGTCCGAGCAGTACTTC
TRBJ2-3 TRBV9 TRBD2 many CARGLAESTDTQYF TGTGCCAGGGGACTAGCAGAAAGCACAGATACGCAGTATTTT
TRBJ2-7 TRBV27 - few CASSLGPDYEQYF TGTGCCAGCAGTTTGGGACCCGACTACGAGCAGTACTTC
TRBJ2-7 TRBV25-1 - many CASSEVYEQYF TGTGCCAGCAGTGAAGTGTACGAGCAGTACTTC
TRBJ1-1 TRBV7-9 - - CANSLPGLRNTEAFF TGTGCCAACAGCTTACCGGGACTCAGGAACACTGAAGCTTTCTTT
TRBJ1-4 TRBV7-2 TRBD1 few CASSFDRGSSSEKLFF TGTGCCAGCAGCTTCGACAGGGGCTCATCTAGTGAAAAACTGTTTTTT
TRBJ1-5 TRBV12-3/TRBV12-4 - many CASSLRPQHF TGTGCCAGCAGCCTTCGGCCCCAGCATTTT
TRBJ2-7 TRBV20-1 - many CSAREIGGPSYEQYF TGCAGTGCTAGAGAAATAGGCGGTCCGTCCTACGAGCAGTACTTC
TRBJ2-1 TRBV30 - - CAWRGYNEQFF TGTGCCTGGAGGGGATACAATGAGCAGTTCTTC